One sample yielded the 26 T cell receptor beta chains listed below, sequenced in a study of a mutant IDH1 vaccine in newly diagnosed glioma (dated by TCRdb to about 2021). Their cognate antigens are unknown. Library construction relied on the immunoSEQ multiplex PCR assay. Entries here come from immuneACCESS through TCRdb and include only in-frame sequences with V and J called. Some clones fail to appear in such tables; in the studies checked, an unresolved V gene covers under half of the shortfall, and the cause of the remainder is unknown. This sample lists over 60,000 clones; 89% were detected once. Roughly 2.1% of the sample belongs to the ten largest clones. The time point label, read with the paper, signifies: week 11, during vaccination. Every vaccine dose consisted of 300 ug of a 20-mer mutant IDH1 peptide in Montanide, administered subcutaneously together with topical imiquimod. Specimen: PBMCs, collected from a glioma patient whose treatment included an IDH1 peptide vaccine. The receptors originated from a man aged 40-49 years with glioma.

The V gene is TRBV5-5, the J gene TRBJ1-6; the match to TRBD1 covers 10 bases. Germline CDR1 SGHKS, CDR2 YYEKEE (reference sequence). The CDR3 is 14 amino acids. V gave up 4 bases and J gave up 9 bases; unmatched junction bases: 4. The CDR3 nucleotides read TGTGCCAGCAGCCCGGACAGGGGGTCTTCACCCCTCCACTTT. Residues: CASSPDRGSSPLHF.

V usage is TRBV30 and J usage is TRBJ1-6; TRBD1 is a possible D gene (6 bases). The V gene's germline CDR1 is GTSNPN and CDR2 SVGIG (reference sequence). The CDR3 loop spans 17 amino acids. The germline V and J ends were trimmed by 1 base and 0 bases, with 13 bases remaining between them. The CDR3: CAWSGGHLSSYNSPLHF. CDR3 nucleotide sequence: TGTGCCTGGAGTGGGGGACACCTTAGCTCCTATAATTCACCCCTCCACTTT.

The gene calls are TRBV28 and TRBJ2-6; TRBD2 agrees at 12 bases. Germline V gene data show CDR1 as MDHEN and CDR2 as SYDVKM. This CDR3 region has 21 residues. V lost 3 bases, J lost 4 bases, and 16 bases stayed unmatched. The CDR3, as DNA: TGTGCCAGCAGTTTTCCCGGACTAGCGGGAACCTCTAAAGGGGGGGCCAACGTCCTGACTTTC. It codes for CASSFPGLAGTSKGGANVLTF.

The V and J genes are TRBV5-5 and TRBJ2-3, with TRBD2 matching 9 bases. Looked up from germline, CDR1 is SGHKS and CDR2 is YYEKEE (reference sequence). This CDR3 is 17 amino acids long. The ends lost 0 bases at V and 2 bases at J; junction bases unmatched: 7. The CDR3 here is CASSLDRAGGSTDTQYF. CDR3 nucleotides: TGTGCCAGCAGCTTGGATCGAGCGGGAGGTTCCACAGATACGCAGTATTTT.

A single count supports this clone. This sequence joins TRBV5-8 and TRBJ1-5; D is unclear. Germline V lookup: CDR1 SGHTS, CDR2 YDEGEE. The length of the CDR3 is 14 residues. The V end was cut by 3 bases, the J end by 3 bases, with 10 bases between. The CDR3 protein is CASSSDLANQPQHF. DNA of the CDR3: TGTGCCAGCAGCTCGGACCTCGCCAATCAGCCCCAGCATTTT.

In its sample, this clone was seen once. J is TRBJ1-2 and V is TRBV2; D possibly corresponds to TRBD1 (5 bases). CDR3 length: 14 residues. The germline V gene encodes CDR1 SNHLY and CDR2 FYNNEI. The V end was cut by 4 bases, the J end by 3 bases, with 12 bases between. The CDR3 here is CASSVSQGDYGYTF. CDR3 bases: TGTGCCAGCAGTGTATCCCAGGGAGACTATGGCTACACCTTC.

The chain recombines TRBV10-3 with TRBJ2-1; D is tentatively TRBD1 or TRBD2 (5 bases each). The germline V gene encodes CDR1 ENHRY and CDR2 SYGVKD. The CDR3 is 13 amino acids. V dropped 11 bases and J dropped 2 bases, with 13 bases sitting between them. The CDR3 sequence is CAARGDAYNEQFF. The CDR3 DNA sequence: TGTGCCGCCCGTGGGGACGCCTACAATGAGCAGTTCTTC.

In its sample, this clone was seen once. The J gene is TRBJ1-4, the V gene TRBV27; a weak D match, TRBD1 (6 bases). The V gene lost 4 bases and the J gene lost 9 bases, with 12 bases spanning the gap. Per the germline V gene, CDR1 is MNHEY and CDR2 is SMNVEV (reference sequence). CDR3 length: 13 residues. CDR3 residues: CASSSRQVKKLFF. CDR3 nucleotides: TGTGCCAGCAGTTCACGACAGGTTAAAAAACTGTTTTTT. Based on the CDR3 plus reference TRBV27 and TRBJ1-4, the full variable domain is EAQVTQNPRYLITVTGKKLTVTCSQNMNHEYMSWYRQDPGLGLRQIYYSMNVEVTDKGDVPEGYKVSRKEKRNFPLILESPSPNQTSLYFCASSSRQVKKLFFGSGTQLSVL.

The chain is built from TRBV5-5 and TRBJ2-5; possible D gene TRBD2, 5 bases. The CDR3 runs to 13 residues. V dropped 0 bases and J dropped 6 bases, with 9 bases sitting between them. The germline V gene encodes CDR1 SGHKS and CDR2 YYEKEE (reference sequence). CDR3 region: CASSLVGSKTQYF. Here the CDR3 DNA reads TGTGCCAGCAGCTTGGTGGGGAGTAAGACCCAGTACTTC.

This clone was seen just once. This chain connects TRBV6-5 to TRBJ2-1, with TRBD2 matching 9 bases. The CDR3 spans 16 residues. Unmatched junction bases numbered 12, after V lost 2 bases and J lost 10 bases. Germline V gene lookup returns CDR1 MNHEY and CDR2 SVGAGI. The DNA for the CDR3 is TGTGCCAGCAGTTACGGGTCCGGACTAGCGAACTTGGAGCAGTTCTTC. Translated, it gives CASSYGSGLANLEQFF.

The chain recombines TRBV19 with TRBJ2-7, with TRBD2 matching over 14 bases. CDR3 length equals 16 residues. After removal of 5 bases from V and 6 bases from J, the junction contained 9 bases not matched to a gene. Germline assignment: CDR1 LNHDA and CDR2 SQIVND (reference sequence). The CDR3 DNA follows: TGTGCCAGTAGTTTCCTGACTAGCGGGAGGGGAGGCGAGCAGTACTTC. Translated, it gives CASSFLTSGRGGEQYF.

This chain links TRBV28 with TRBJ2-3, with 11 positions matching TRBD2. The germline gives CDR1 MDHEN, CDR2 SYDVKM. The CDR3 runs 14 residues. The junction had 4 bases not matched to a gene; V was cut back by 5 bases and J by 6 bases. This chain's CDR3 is CASSPWTSGDTQYF. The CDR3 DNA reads TGTGCCAGCAGTCCCTGGACTAGCGGGGATACGCAGTATTTT.

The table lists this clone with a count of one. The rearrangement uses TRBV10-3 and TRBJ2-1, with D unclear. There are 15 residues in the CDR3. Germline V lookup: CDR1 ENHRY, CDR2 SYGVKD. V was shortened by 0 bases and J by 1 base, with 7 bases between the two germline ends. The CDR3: CAISESMDSYNEQFF. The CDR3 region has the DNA TGTGCCATCAGTGAGTCAATGGATTCCTACAATGAGCAGTTCTTC.

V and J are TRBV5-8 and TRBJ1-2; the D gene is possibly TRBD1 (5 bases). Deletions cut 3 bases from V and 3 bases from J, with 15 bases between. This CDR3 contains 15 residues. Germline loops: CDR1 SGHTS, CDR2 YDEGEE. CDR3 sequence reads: CASSYPGGLDYGYTF. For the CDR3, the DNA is TGTGCCAGCAGCTATCCCGGGGGGTTAGACTATGGCTACACCTTC.

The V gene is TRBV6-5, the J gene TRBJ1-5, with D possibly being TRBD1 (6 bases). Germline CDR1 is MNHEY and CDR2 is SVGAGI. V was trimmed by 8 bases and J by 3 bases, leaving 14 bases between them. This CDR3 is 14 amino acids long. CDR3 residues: CASGSGQYNQPQHF. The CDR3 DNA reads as TGTGCCAGCGGTTCAGGACAGTACAATCAGCCCCAGCATTTT.

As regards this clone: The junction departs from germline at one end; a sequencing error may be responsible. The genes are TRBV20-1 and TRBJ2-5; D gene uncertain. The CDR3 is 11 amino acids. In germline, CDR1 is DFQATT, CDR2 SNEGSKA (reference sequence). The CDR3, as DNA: TGCAGTGCTAGCCTAGAAGAGTCCCAGTACTTC. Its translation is CSASLEESQYF.

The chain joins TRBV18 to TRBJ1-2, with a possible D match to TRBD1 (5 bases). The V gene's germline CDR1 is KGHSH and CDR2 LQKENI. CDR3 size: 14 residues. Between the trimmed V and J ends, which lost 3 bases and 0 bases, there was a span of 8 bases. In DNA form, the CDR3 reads TGTGCCAGCTCACCGGACACTTCTAACTATGGCTACACCTTC. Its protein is CASSPDTSNYGYTF.

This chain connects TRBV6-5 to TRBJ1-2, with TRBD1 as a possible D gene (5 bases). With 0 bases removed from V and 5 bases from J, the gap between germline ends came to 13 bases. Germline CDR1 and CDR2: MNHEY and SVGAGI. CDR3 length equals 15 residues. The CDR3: CASSYSARGGYGYTF. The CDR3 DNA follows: TGTGCCAGCAGTTACTCCGCAAGGGGAGGGTATGGCTACACCTTC.

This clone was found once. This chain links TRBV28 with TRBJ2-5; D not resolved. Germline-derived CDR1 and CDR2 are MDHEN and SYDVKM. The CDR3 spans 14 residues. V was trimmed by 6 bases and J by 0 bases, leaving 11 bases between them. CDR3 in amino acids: CASRPDTDQETQYF. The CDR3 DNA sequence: TGTGCCAGCAGGCCAGACACAGACCAAGAGACCCAGTACTTC.

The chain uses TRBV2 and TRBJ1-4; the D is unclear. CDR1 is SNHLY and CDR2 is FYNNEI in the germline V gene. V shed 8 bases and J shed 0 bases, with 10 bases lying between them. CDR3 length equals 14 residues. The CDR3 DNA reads TGTGCCAGCGGCCAAGACGCAACTAATGAAAAACTGTTTTTT. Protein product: CASGQDATNEKLFF.

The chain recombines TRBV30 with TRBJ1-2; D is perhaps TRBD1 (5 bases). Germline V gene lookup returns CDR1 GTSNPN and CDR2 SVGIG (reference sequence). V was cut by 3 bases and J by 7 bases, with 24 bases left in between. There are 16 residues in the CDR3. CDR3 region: CAWSGTGGREWGGYTF. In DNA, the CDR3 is TGTGCCTGGAGCGGTACAGGCGGCAGGGAGTGGGGTGGCTACACCTTC.

CDR3 sequence (DNA): TGTGCCAGCAGCGCCCAGGGACTTTGGAACACTGAAGCTTTCTTT. Amino acid sequence: CASSAQGLWNTEAFF. This rearrangement joins TRBV11-2 to TRBJ1-1, with a possible D match to TRBD1 (5 bases). The germline V and J ends were trimmed by 5 bases and 1 base, with 14 bases remaining between them. In germline, CDR1 is SGHAT, CDR2 FQNNGV. The CDR3 sequence is 15 residues long.

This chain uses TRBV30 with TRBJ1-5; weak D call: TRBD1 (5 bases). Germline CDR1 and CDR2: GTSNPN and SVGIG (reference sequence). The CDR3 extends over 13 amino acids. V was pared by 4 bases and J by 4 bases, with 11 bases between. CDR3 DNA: TGTGCCTGGAATGGGGGGGGAAATCAGCCCCAGCATTTT. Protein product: CAWNGGGNQPQHF.

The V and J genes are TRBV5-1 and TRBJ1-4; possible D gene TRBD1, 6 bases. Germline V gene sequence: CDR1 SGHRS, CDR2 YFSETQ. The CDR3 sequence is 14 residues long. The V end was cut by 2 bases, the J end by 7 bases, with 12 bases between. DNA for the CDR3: TGCGCCAGCAGCTTCCAGGGGAGCGGTGAAAAACTGTTTTTT. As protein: CASSFQGSGEKLFF. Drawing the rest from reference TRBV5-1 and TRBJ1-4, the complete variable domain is KAGVTQTPRYLIKTRGQQVTLSCSPISGHRSVSWYQQTPGQGLQFLFEYFSETQRNKGNFPGRFSGRQFSNSRSEMNVSTLELGDSALYLCASSFQGSGEKLFFGSGTQLSVL.

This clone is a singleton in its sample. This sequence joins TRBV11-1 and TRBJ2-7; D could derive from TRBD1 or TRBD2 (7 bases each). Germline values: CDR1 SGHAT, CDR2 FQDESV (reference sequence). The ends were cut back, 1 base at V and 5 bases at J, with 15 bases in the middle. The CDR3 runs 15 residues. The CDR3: CASSLEGGGIDEQYF. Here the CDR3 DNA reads TGTGCCAGCAGCTTAGAGGGAGGGGGCATCGACGAGCAGTACTTC.

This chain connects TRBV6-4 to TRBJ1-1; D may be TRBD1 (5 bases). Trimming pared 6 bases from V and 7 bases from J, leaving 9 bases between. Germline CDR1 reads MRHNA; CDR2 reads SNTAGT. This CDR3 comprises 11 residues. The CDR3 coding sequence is TGTGCCAGCAGGGGCGACAGTGAAGCTTTCTTT. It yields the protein CASRGDSEAFF.